The present entry profiles one T cell receptor beta chain with its context. The antigen is unknown. Using immunoSEQ multiplex PCR, the repertoire was profiled, and TCRdb retains in-frame clones only, with some absent. The profile shows 65,000 to 75,000 clones, around four fifths of them singletons. This entry belongs to a study of T cell responses to AZD1222 COVID-19 vaccine. Looking at the study overall: Both about-4-week and about-12-week second-dose recipients were combined. Study conclusions and caveats: Donors, mostly white British, included more females; clonal diversity was possibly underestimated.

The CDR3 runs 15 residues. V shed 4 bases and J shed 4 bases, with 17 bases lying between them. CDR1 and CDR2 from the germline V gene are SGHDT and YYEEEE. The rearrangement links TRBV5-6 to TRBJ1-2, with a possible D match to TRBD1 (6 bases). The sequence came from an adult in good health. This specimen consisted of peripheral blood, obtained on day 0 of AZD1222 vaccination. CDR3 protein: CASSTFTGTGYGYTF. In DNA, the CDR3 is TGTGCCAGCAGCACCTTCACAGGGACGGGCTATGGCTACACCTTC.